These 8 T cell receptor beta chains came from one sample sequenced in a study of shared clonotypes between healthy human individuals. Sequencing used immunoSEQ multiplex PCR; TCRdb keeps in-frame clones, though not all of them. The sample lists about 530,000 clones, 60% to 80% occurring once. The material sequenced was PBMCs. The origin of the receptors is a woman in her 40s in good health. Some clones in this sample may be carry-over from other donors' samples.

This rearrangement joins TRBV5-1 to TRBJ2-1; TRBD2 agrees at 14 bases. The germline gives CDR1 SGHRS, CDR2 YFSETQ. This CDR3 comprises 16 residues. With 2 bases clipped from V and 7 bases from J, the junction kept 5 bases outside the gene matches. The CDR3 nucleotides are TGCGCCAGCAGCTTACGGACTAGCGGGGGGCCGAATGAGCAGTTCTTC. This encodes CASSLRTSGGPNEQFF.

Written as DNA, the CDR3 is TGTGCCAGCAGCTTCCGGACTGGGGGAGGCGCAGATACGCAGTATTTT. It is translated as CASSFRTGGGADTQYF. The rearrangement links TRBV5-6 to TRBJ2-3; TRBD2 is a possible D gene (6 bases). V lost 2 bases, J lost 4 bases, and 17 bases lay in between. CDR1 SGHDT and CDR2 YYEEEE come from the germline V gene. The CDR3 extends over 16 amino acids.

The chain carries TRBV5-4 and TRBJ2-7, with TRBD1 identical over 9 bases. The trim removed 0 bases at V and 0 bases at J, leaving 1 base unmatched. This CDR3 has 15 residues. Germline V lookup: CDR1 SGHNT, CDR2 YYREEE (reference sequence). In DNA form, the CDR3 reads TGTGCCAGCAGCTTGGAGGGACAGGGCTCCTACGAGCAGTACTTC. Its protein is CASSLEGQGSYEQYF.

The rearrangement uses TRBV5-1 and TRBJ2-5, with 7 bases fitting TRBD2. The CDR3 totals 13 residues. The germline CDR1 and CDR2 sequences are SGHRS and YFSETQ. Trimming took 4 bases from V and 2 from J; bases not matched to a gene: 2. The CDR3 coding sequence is TGCGCCAGCAGCAGGGAGGGGCAAGAGACCCAGTACTTC. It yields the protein CASSREGQETQYF.

The CDR3 bases are TGTGCCAGCAGGGGGACCTACTACGATTACAATGAGCAGTTCTTC. This translates into CASRGTYYDYNEQFF. The rearrangement joins TRBV28 to TRBJ2-1, with D perhaps being TRBD1 or TRBD2 (5 bases each). The CDR3 is 15 residues long. Germline CDR1 MDHEN, CDR2 SYDVKM. Deletions cut 6 bases from V and 4 bases from J, with 16 bases between.

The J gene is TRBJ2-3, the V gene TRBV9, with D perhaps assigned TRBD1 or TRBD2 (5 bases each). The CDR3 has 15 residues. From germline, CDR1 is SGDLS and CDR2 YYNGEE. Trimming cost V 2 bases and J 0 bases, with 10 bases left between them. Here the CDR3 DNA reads TGTGCCAGCAGCGTGGGGGTCTGGAGCACAGATACGCAGTATTTT. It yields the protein CASSVGVWSTDTQYF.

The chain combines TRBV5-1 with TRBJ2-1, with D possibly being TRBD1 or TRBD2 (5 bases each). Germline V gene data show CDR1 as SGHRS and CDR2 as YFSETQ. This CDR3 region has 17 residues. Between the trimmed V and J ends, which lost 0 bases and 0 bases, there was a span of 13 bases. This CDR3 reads CASSLAGALNSYNEQFF. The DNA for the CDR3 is TGCGCCAGCAGCTTGGCCGGGGCGTTGAACTCCTACAATGAGCAGTTCTTC.

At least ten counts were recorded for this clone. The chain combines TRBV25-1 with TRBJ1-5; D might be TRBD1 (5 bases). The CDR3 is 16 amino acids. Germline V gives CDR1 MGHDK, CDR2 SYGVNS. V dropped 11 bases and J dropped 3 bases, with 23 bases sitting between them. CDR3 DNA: TGTGCCCGGACGTCATCCGGGGGAATCGACAATCAGCCCCAGCATTTT. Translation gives CARTSSGGIDNQPQHF.